Included here is one TCR beta chain sequence, with context. The source of the sample is a study of shared clonotypes between healthy human individuals. It was at deep level that the assay was run. Some clones are missing from TCRdb's copy, which holds only in-frame ones; the method was immunoSEQ multiplex PCR. The sample records some 2.3 million clones, more than 80% being singletons. The CDR3 loop spans 13 amino acids. Germline assignment: CDR1 SGDLS and CDR2 YYNGEE. Trimming stripped 0 bases from V and 4 bases from J, with 5 bases between. Sequencing was carried out using naive CD4+ T cells from PBMCs. Subset denoted: CD45RA+ positively selected. The sequence was collected from a man younger than 35 in good health. Some clones in this sample may be carry-over from other donors' samples. The chain combines TRBV9 with TRBJ2-4; D gene uncertain. CDR3 region: CASSVDGKNIQYF. The CDR3 region has the DNA TGTGCCAGCAGCGTAGATGGTAAAAACATTCAGTACTTC.